This T cell receptor (beta chain) was recovered during a study of regulatory T cells in long-lasting Graves disease (dated by TCRdb to the early 2020s). The study in broad terms: In the newly diagnosed Graves' disease group, patients had been taking antithyroid drugs for less than 3 months. The study was conducted in China and was registered as a clinical trial. A total of 33 samples underwent TCR sequencing, from about 13 patients with persistent Graves' disease and some 20 patients with newly diagnosed Graves' disease. Patients with persistent Graves' disease were compared with patients with newly diagnosed Graves' disease using TCR sequencing and RNA sequencing of peripheral blood. Overall results and qualifications from the work: The authors acknowledged the small sample size as a limitation that may reduce accuracy. Sequencing and analysis were restricted to the TCR beta chain. Persistent disease showed preferential use of TRBV28, TRBJ1-2 and TRBJ2-5, whereas newly diagnosed disease favored TRBV20-1 and TRBJ2-1. Compared with newly diagnosed patients, patients with persistent Graves' disease had lower TCR Shannon entropy and fewer highly expanded clones, which suggests clonal expansion. Patients with persistent disease shared more public clonotypes (about 2,500) than newly diagnosed patients did (more than 900). The study examined only peripheral blood because the primary lesion, thyroid tissue, could not be accessed.

CDR1 SQVTM and CDR2 ANQGSEA are derived from the germline V gene. There are 12 amino acids in the CDR3, from cysteine to phenylalanine inclusive. Only the CDR3 DNA is retained, 36 bases long and in frame from the first base. V was cut back by 5 bases and J by 2 bases, leaving a gap of 10 bases between them. Explained via the paper, the time point label denotes: newly diagnosed GD, antithyroid drugs for less than 3 months. For both TCR sequencing and RNA sequencing, RNA was extracted from PBMCs in TRIzol. Graves' disease was diagnosed according to American Thyroid Association guidelines. The patients came from an endocrinology department in Xi'an, China. Each patient gave approximately 8.8 milliliters of peripheral blood, collected in an EDTA anticoagulant tube. Ficoll Paque Plus density gradient separation was used to isolate PBMCs, and no further T cell sorting was done. An Agilent 2100 Bioanalyzer and agarose gel were used to check RNA quality, while a NanoDrop 2000 measured RNA concentration.

Remarks on this clonotype: Its antigen remains undetermined. Per-base qualities were not stored, and no clone one base away is much larger.

Libraries came from multiplex PCR. Sequencer: Illumina HiSeq 4000. iRepertoire HTBI primers and Arm-PCR amplification of CDR3 regions were used to construct TCR beta libraries. Before sequencing, the PCR products underwent gel purification. The authors' analysis ran thus. A total of fewer than 80 TRBV and 14 TRBJ segments were identified across samples and were used for gene usage analysis of CDR3 amino acid clonotypes. Filtered high-quality paired reads were merged into contigs using COPE and FqMerger. Contigs were aligned with BLAST to IMGT TRBV, TRBD and TRBJ reference genes, and CDR3 was defined per IMGT. Clonotypes above 0.1% frequency were classified as highly expanded clones. Shannon entropy was used to measure repertoire diversity, and the Gini coefficient was used to measure V-J evenness. A clonotype was considered public if more than one individual shared it. TCRdb reran the public reads through fastp at Q25 and MiXCR, keeping productive beta chains. Records with the same CDR3 protein are collapsed into one entry carrying the most frequent genes and DNA. TCRdb assigned the V and J calls; the authors' analysis was not used. In this sample the table shows around 480,000 distinct CDR3 sequences, 15% to 20% of which occur a single time. Of the sample, more than 10% is held by the ten largest clones.

The same sample was also studied in work on T cells in Graves' hyperthyroidism and ophthalmopathy. From the second report: Graves' hyperthyroidism was defined as stable when no progression to ophthalmopathy occurred over 18 months of follow-up. Hyperthyroidism patients were newly diagnosed, with disease duration under 2 months, and aged 18 to 65 years. Exclusion was applied to patients with uncontrolled infections, other autoimmune diseases, pregnancy or lactation. Clinical symptoms, serum thyroxine and TRAb, thyroid ultrasound, and orbital computed tomography formed the basis for the diagnoses. For the first round of RT-PCR on the TCR CDR3, the HTBI primer set was used together with the Qiagen OneStep RT-PCR kit. Most expanded thyroid clonotypes (frequency above 0.001) were also detected in blood, a finding suggesting that blood repertoires may reflect thyroid immune responses. In cross-validation, a model built on a 13 V-J signature told ophthalmopathy apart from stable hyperthyroidism with 87.88% sensitivity and 81% to 82% specificity, and in testing the same model reached 80%/75%. In validation, the model predicted progression to ophthalmopathy a median of roughly 6.2 months before onset, with roughly 68% sensitivity and roughly 77% specificity. A discovery cohort of about 96 patients, approximately 45 with Graves' ophthalmopathy and about 60 with stable Graves' hyperthyroidism, was used to find distinguishing TCR V-J signatures. An independent validation cohort of around 19 hyperthyroidism patients and about 15 patients who later progressed to ophthalmopathy tested prospective prediction of ophthalmopathy. The 85 to 100 discovery patients were divided at random into training and test sets in a 7:3 ratio. In addition, the study compared T-cell repertoires in thyroid tissue and in blood from six Graves' hyperthyroidism patients. After blood sampling, hyperthyroidism patients were treated with methimazole at a starting dose of 30 mg daily, and ophthalmopathy patients were treated with high-dose intravenous methylprednisolone. Libraries were constructed in a second round of multiplex PCR, after which size selection and purification were carried out. Paired-end sequencing of the libraries was performed with 100 bp reads on an Illumina HiSeq2000. SOAPnuke was used to process the raw data, with reads discarded if the reads contained adapters or uncalled bases, had a mean Phred below 15, or lacked an exact constant-primer or identifier match. High-quality paired reads were merged with COPE v1.2.5, and unique nucleotide sequences were defined as clonotypes. MiTCR v1.1 was used to align clonotypes to the IMGT TRBV, TRBD and TRBJ reference segments. Analysis was restricted to V-J combinations with a frequency above 0.0001, which covered roughly 99% of repertoires. The TCS score was defined as the ratio of F50 (clonal expansion) to E x V (chaos), calculated using BLOSUM62-based TCRdist between CDR3 peptides within each V-J. Welch's t-statistics and random forest reduced roughly 530 V-J features to roughly 13, which were used in a naive Bayes classifier (R e1071). Sample size was not statistically predetermined, and blinding of investigators to group allocation was not performed. The paper reports TCR Vbeta CDR3 sequencing of over 120 peripheral blood samples: some 44 ophthalmopathy, under 85 hyperthyroidism and roughly 17 progressor patients.

The sequence was obtained from a man aged 35 to 55 with Graves disease. Donor details come from another sample of the same person, matched by shared clones. The sequenced sample was peripheral blood mononuclear cells (PBMCs), obtained at new diagnosis, from a patient treated with antithyroid drugs. This receptor chain uses TRBV29-1 and TRBJ2-7; 6 matching bases give a weak D call of TRBD1. The nucleotides are TGCAGCGTTAGGACAGAGCCCTACGAGCAGTACTTC. Its translation is CSVRTEPYEQYF.